Below are 9 T cell receptor beta chains sequenced from a single sample in a study of shared clonotypes between healthy human individuals (dated by TCRdb to the early 2020s). The library relied on the immunoSEQ multiplex PCR assay. TCRdb limited this immuneACCESS table to in-frame rearrangements with V and J called. A share of clones is missing; checked studies link under half to unresolved V genes, and the rest is unexplained. This sample lists around 2.1 million clones; approximately 94% were detected once. The ten largest clones represent roughly 1.7% of the sample. CD8 naive samples were CD45RO-negative cells positively selected for CCR7, giving a CD45RA+CCR7+ population that excluded TemRA cells. What was sequenced was naive CD8+ T cells from PBMCs. The cell subset or site label for this specimen denotes: CD45RA+CCR7+. Receptor source: a man aged 18 to 35 in good health. Some clones in this sample may be carry-over from other donors' samples.

This clone appeared a single time. J is TRBJ2-3 and V is TRBV2; perhaps TRBD2 as D (6 bases). Germline-derived CDR1 and CDR2 are SNHLY and FYNNEI. V was clipped by 8 bases and J by 2 bases, with 14 bases between them. The CDR3 contains 14 residues. CDR3 sequence reads: CASGWRGNTDTQYF. CDR3 in DNA: TGTGCCAGCGGTTGGCGCGGGAACACAGATACGCAGTATTTT.

V and J are TRBV9 and TRBJ1-2; tentative D call: TRBD1 (5 bases). Germline CDR1 and CDR2: SGDLS and YYNGEE. CDR3 length: 15 amino acids. The V end was cut by 4 bases, the J end by 3 bases, with 16 bases between. The CDR3 reads CASSFLGAGDYGYTF. The CDR3 DNA is TGTGCCAGCAGCTTCCTTGGGGCCGGAGACTATGGCTACACCTTC.

The chain has TRBV19 and TRBJ1-2; 7 bases agree with TRBD1. V lost 2 bases and J lost 1; bases outside the gene matches: 7. The CDR3 loop spans 16 amino acids. In germline, CDR1 is LNHDA, CDR2 SQIVND (reference sequence). CDR3 DNA sequence: TGTGCCAGTAGTATAATCCGGACAGGCGATAACTATGGCTACACCTTC. Its protein product is CASSIIRTGDNYGYTF.

J is TRBJ2-3 and V is TRBV9; 9 nucleotides align to TRBD2. V trimming: 3 bases; J trimming: 10 bases; junction bases outside the gene matches: 15. The CDR3 runs 16 residues. Germline lookup yields CDR1 SGDLS and CDR2 YYNGEE. CDR3 sequence (DNA): TGTGCCAGCAGCGGCCCTGGGGCGGGAGGGCCCGGGGCGCAGTATTTT. Its translation is CASSGPGAGGPGAQYF.

The V call is TRBV29-1, the J call TRBJ2-1; 10 bases are a match to TRBD2. The CDR3 spans 14 residues. Germline trimming cut 7 bases from V and 4 bases from J; bases unmatched to any gene: 7. The V gene's germline CDR1 is SQVTM and CDR2 ANQGSEA. In DNA, the CDR3 is TGCAGCGCAAAAGCGGGAGGGGGATACAATGAGCAGTTCTTC. This translates into CSAKAGGGYNEQFF.

The V call is TRBV25-1, the J call TRBJ2-3; D not resolved. Germline loops: CDR1 MGHDK, CDR2 SYGVNS. This CDR3 comprises 14 residues. Trimming took off 2 bases at V and 6 bases at J, with 12 bases between the two ends. The CDR3 spells CASSERGIRDTQYF. For the CDR3, the DNA is TGTGCCAGCAGTGAACGAGGTATCCGGGATACGCAGTATTTT.

This clone was counted between two and nine times. The chain couples TRBV9 to TRBJ1-2; possibly TRBD1 for D (5 bases). V lost 4 bases to trimming and J lost 0 bases, with 13 bases between them. CDR1 SGDLS and CDR2 YYNGEE come from the germline V gene. This CDR3 is built from 15 residues. CDR3 sequence (DNA): TGTGCCAGCAGCCCGCCGCCGGGGGCTAACTATGGCTACACCTTC. The encoded protein is CASSPPPGANYGYTF. Based on the CDR3 plus reference TRBV9 and TRBJ1-2, the full variable domain is DSGVTQTPKHLITATGQRVTLRCSPRSGDLSVYWYQQSLDQGLQFLIQYYNGEERAKGNILERFSAQQFPDLHSELNLSSLELGDSALYFCASSPPPGANYGYTFGSGTRLTVV.

As for this clone: In the same sample, other DNA sequences code for this CDR3. The gene calls are TRBV4-1 and TRBJ1-1; 7 nucleotides match TRBD1. In germline, CDR1 is MGHRA, CDR2 YSYEKL. J gave up 0 bases and V 4 bases, and 5 bases lay outside the gene matches. The CDR3 is made up of 15 amino acids. In DNA form, the CDR3 reads TGCGCCAGCAGCCTGAGGACAGGAATGAACACTGAAGCTTTCTTT. Translation: CASSLRTGMNTEAFF.

The chain uses TRBV9 and TRBJ1-1; D uncertain. The CDR3 runs 14 residues. V gave up 5 bases and J gave up 5 bases, with 16 bases separating them. The germline V gene encodes CDR1 SGDLS and CDR2 YYNGEE. The CDR3 nucleotides are TGTGCCAGCAGTTCAACTCCGGGTACGACTGAAGCTTTCTTT. Translated: CASSSTPGTTEAFF.